The sequence of this T cell receptor (beta chain) was determined in a study of shared clonotypes between healthy human individuals. None of the donors, who were healthy HIV-negative adults, had recently had acute infections or vaccinations. The authors' processing: ImmunoSEQ only sent back junction sequences with no quality scores, so filtering was done differently. Profiled with immunoSEQ multiplex PCR; TCRdb holds only in-frame clones, not every one. That table is the source of V, J and clone size, and D and trimming were worked out from the DNA. The sample holds roughly 500,000 clones, about 85% seen once. General study findings and limits: Donor scarcity curtailed the genetic and exposure-history diversity represented herein.

As regards this clone: What it recognizes is unknown. This probably arose from a read error, given a far larger clone one base away.

Sequencing input: PBMCs. This TCR came from a woman between 40 and 50 years old in good health. Some clones in this sample may be carry-over from other donors' samples.

CDR3 region: CASSLSTGTSGRGEIQYF. The CDR3 DNA reads TGCGCCAGCAGCCTCTCCACCGGGACTAGCGGGAGGGGGGAGATCCAGTACTTC. The chain is built from TRBV4-3 and TRBJ2-5; 16 bases fit TRBD2. Germline V gene lookup returns CDR1 LGHNA and CDR2 YSLEER. This CDR3 has 18 residues.